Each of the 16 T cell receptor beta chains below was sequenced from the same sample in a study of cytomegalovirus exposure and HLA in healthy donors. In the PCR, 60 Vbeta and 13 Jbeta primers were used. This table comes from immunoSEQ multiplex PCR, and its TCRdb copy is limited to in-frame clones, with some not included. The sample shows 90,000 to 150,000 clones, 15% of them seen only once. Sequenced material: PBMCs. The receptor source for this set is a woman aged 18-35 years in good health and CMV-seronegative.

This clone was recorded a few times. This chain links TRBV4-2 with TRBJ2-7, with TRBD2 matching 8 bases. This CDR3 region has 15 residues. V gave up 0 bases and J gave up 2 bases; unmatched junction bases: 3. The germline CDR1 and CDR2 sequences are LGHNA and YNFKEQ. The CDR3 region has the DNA TGTGCCAGCAGCCAAGAACTAGCGGAGGCCTACGAGCAGTACTTC. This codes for CASSQELAEAYEQYF.

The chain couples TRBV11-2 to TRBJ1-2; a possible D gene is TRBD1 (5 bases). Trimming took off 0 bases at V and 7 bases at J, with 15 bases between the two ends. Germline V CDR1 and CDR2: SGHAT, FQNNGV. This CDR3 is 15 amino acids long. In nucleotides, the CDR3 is TGTGCCAGCAGCTTAGATCGTGGGGCTGTCTCTGGCTACACCTTC. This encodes CASSLDRGAVSGYTF.

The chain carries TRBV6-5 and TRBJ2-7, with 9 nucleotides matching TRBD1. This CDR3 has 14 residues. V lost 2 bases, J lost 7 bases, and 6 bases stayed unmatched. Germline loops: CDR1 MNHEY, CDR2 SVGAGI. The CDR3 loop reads CASSYTGTGPEQYF. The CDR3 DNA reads TGTGCCAGCAGTTACACCGGGACAGGGCCTGAGCAGTACTTC.

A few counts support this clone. CDR3 sequence reads: CASSYTEAFF. DNA for the CDR3: TGTGCCAGCAGCTACACTGAAGCTTTCTTT. This rearrangement joins TRBV6-1 to TRBJ1-1, with D hard to call. Germline CDR1 reads MNHNS; CDR2 reads SASEGT. This CDR3 comprises 10 residues. Deletions cut 6 bases from V and 3 bases from J, with 2 bases between.

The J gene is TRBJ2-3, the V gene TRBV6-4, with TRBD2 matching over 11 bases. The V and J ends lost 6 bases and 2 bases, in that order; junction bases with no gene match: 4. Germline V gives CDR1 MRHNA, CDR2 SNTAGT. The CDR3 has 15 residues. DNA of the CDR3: TGTGCCAGCAGCCCGACTAGCGGGGACACAGATACGCAGTATTTT. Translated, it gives CASSPTSGDTDTQYF.

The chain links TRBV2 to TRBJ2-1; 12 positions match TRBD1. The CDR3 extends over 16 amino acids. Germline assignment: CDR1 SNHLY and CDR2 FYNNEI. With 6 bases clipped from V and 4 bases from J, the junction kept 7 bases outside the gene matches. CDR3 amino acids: CASSPPGQGAYNEQFF. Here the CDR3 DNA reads TGTGCCAGCAGCCCTCCGGGACAGGGGGCATACAATGAGCAGTTCTTC.

DNA for the CDR3: TGCGCCAGCAGCCAAGATACTTACAGCTCCTACGAGCAGTACTTC. Encoded protein: CASSQDTYSSYEQYF. The chain couples TRBV4-3 to TRBJ2-7; D is unclear. The CDR3 is 15 residues long. Trimming removed 0 bases from V and 0 bases from J, with 9 bases in between. Germline CDR1 LGHNA, CDR2 YSLEER.

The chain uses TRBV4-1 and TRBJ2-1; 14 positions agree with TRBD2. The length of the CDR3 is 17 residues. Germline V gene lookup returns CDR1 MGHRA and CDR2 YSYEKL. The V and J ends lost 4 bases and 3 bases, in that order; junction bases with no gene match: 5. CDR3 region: CASSRGGLAGGYNEQFF. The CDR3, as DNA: TGCGCCAGCAGCCGAGGAGGACTAGCGGGAGGCTACAATGAGCAGTTCTTC.

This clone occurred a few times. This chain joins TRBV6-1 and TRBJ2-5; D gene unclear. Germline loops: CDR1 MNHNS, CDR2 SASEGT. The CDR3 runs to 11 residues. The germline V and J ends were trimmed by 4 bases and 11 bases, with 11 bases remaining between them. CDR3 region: CASSAIVRQYF. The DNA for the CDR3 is TGTGCCAGCAGTGCTATCGTGAGGCAGTACTTC.

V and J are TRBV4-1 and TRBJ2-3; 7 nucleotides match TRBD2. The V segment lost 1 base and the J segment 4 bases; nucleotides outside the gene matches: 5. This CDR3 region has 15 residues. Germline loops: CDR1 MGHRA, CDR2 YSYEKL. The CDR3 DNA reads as TGCGCCAGCAGCCAAGGAGCGGGAACGGCAGATACGCAGTATTTT. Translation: CASSQGAGTADTQYF.

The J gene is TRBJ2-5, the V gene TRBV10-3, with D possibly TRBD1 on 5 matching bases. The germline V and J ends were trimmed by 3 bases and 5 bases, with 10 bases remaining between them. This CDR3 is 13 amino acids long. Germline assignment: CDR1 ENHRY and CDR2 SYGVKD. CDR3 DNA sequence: TGTGCCATCAGTGAAGGCAGGGCCGAGACCCAGTACTTC. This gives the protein CAISEGRAETQYF.

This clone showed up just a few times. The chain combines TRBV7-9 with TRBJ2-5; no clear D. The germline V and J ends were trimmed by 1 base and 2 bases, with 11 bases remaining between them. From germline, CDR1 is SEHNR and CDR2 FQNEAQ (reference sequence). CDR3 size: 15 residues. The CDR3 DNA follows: TGTGCCAGCAGCTTAGGGGCAGGAATACAAGAGACCCAGTACTTC. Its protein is CASSLGAGIQETQYF.

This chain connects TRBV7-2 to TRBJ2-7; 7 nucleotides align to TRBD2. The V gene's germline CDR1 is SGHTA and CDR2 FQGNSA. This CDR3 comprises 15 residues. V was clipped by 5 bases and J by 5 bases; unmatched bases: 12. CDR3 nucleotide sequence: TGTGCCAGCAGCCTCGGACTAGGACGGGGGGACGAGCAGTACTTC. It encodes CASSLGLGRGDEQYF. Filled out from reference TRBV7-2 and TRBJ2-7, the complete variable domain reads GAGVSQSPSNKVTEKGKDVELRCDPISGHTALYWYRQSLGQGLEFLIYFQGNSAPDKSGLPSDRFSAERTGGSVSTLTIQRTQQEDSAVYLCASSLGLGRGDEQYFGPGTRLTVT.

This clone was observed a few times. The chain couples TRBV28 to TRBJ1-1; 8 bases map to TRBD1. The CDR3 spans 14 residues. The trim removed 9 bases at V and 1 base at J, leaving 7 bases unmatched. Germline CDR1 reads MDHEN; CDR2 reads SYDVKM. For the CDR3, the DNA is TGTGCCAGTACCCAGGGGGCGCGGAACACTGAAGCTTTCTTT. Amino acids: CASTQGARNTEAFF. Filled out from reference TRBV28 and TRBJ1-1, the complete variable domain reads DVKVTQSSRYLVKRTGEKVFLECVQDMDHENMFWYRQDPGLGLRLIYFSYDVKMKEKGDIPEGYSVSREKKERFSLILESASTNQTSMYLCASTQGARNTEAFFGQGTRLTVV.

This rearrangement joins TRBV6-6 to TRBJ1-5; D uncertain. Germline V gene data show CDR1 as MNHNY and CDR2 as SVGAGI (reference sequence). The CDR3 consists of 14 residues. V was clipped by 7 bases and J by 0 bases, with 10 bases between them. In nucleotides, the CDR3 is TGTGCCAGCACACTCGGGTATAGCAATCAGCCCCAGCATTTT. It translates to CASTLGYSNQPQHF.

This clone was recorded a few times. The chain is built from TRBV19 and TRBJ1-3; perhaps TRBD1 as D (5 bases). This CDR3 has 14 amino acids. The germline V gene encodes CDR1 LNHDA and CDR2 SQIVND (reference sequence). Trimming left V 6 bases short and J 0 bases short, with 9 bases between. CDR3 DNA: TGTGCCAGTAGCGGACAACACTCTGGAAACACCATATATTTT. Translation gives CASSGQHSGNTIYF.